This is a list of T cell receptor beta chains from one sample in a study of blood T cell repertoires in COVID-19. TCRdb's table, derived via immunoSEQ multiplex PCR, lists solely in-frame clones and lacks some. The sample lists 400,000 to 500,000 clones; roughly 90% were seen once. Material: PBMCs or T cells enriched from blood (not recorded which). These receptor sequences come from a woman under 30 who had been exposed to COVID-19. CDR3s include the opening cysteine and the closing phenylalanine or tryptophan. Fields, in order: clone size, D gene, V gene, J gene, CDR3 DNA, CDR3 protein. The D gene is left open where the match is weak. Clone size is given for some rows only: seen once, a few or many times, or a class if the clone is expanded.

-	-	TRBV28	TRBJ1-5	TGTGCCAGCAGTTTTTGGCAGGGCGGCAATCAGCCCCAGCATTTT	CASSFWQGGNQPQHF
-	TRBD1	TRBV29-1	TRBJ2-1	TGCAGCGTTGCGGGACAGGGTAGCGCTGAGCAGTTCTTC	CSVAGQGSAEQFF
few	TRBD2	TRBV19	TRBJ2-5	TGTGCCAGTAGTTTTTCTAAGACTAGCGGGGAGACCCAGTACTTC	CASSFSKTSGETQYF
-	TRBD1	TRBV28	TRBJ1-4	TGTGCCAGCAGTGCCCCCGGGACAGGGTCGGGGGAAAAACTGTTTTTT	CASSAPGTGSGEKLFF
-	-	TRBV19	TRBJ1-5	TGTGCCAGTAGTGGGGAGGGCAGCCCAAGGAGCAATCAGCCCCAGCATTTT	CASSGEGSPRSNQPQHF
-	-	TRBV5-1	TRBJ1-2	TGCGCCAGCAGCTTGGTAGGGCAGGGACTTGGCTACACCTTC	CASSLVGQGLGYTF
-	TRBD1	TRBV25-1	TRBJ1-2	TGTGCCAGCAGAGACAGGGCCGACCCTCCGTATGGCTACACCTTC	CASRDRADPPYGYTF
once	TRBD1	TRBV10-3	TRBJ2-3	TGTGCCATCAGTGCCTACGGACAGGCAAGTACAGATACGCAGTATTTT	CAISAYGQASTDTQYF
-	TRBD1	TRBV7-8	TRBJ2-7	TGTGCCAGCAGCTTAGACGGGACAGTCTCCTACGAGCAGTACTTC	CASSLDGTVSYEQYF
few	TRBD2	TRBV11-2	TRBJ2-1	TGTGCCAGCAGCGAACAGACCGGGAGGGCCGGCAGTGAGCAGTTCTTC	CASSEQTGRAGSEQFF
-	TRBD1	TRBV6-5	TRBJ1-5	TGTGCCAGCAGTTTAAGGGGGCATGGCAATCAGCCCCAGCATTTT	CASSLRGHGNQPQHF
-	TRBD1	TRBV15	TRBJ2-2	TGTGCCACCAGCGGCGACAGGGGGAACACCGGGGAGCTGTTTTTT	CATSGDRGNTGELFF
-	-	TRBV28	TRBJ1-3	TGTGCCAGCAGTTCTCCCCAGGGAAGAGCAGGAAACACCATATATTTT	CASSSPQGRAGNTIYF
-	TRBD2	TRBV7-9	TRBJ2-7	TGTGCCAGCAGCTCTCCGGGACTAGTTACCCTCTACGAGCAGTACTTC	CASSSPGLVTLYEQYF
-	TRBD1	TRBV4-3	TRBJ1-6	TGCGCCAGCAGCCAAGAACCAAACAGGGGGAATTTAAATTCACCCCTCCACTTT	CASSQEPNRGNLNSPLHF
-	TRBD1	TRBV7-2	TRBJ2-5	TGTGCCAGCAGCCGCGACAGGGGACAAGAGACCCAGTACTTC	CASSRDRGQETQYF
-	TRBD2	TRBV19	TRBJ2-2	TGTGCCAGTAGTTACGGACTAGCGAGAAACACCGGGGAGCTGTTTTTT	CASSYGLARNTGELFF
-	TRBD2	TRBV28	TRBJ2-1	TGTGCCAGCAGTAGCCCGGGACTAGCGGGACAGAATGAGCAGTTCTTC	CASSSPGLAGQNEQFF
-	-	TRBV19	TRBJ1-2	TGTGCCACGACAGGAATCGGCTACACCTTC	CATTGIGYTF
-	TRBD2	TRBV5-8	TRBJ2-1	TGTGCCAGCAGCTTGGAGCGGACTAGCGGGAGGGCCCAGCAGTTCTTC	CASSLERTSGRAQQFF